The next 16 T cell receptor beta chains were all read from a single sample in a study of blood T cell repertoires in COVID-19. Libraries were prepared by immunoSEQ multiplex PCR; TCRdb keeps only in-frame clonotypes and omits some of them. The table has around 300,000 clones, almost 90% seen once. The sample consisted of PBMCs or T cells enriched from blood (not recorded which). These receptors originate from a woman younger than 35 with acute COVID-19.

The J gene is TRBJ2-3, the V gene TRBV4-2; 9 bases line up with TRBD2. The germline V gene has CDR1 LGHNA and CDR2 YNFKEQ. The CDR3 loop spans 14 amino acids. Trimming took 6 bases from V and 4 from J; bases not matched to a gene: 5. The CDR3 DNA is TGTGCCAGCAGACATAGCGGGAGCTCAGATACGCAGTATTTT. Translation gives CASRHSGSSDTQYF.

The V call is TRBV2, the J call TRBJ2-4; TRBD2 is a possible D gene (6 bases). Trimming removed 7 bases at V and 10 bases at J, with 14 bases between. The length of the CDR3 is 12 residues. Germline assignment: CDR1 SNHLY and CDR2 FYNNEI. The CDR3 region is CASKGLPPIQYF. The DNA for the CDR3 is TGTGCCAGCAAGGGACTCCCCCCTATTCAGTACTTC. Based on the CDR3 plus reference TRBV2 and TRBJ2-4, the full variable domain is EPEVTQTPSHQVTQMGQEVILRCVPISNHLYFYWYRQILGQKVEFLVSFYNNEISEKSEIFDDQFSVERPDGSNFTLKIRSTKLEDSAMYFCASKGLPPIQYFGAGTRLSVL.

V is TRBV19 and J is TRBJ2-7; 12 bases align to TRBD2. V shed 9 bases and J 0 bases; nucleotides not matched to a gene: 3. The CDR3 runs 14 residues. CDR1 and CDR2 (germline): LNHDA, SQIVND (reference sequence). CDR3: CARRTSGTSYEQYF. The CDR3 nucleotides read TGTGCCAGGAGGACTAGCGGGACCTCCTACGAGCAGTACTTC.

The CDR3 DNA reads TGCAGCGTTCTTCTAGCGGGAGGACCGTACACAGATACGCAGTATTTT. This gives the protein CSVLLAGGPYTDTQYF. V usage is TRBV29-1 and J usage is TRBJ2-3; TRBD2 aligns across 11 bases. The CDR3 contains 16 residues. Germline assignment: CDR1 SQVTM and CDR2 ANQGSEA. Losses at the gene ends were 5 bases for V and 2 bases for J; bases not matched to a gene: 9.

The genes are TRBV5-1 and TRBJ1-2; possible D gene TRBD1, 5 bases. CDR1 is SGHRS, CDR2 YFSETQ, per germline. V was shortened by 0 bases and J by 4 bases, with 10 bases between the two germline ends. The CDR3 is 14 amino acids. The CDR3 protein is CASSLEGVGYGYTF. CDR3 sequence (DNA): TGCGCCAGCAGCTTGGAAGGGGTTGGCTATGGCTACACCTTC.

CDR3 coding DNA: TGTGCCACCAGCAGAGATCCGGAGGGGAGCACTGAAGCTTTCTTT. Encoded protein: CATSRDPEGSTEAFF. The genes are TRBV15 and TRBJ1-1; D perhaps matches TRBD1 (5 bases). Trimming removed 0 bases at V and 4 bases at J, with 12 bases between. CDR3 size: 15 residues. Germline V gives CDR1 LNHNV, CDR2 YYDKDF (reference sequence).

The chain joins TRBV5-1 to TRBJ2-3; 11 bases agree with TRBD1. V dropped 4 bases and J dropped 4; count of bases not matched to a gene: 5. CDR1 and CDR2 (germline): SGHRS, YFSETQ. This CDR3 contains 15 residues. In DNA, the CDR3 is TGCGCCAGCAGCACCGGGACAGGGGGATCAGATACGCAGTATTTT. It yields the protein CASSTGTGGSDTQYF. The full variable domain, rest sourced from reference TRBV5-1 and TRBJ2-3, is KAGVTQTPRYLIKTRGQQVTLSCSPISGHRSVSWYQQTPGQGLQFLFEYFSETQRNKGNFPGRFSGRQFSNSRSEMNVSTLELGDSALYLCASSTGTGGSDTQYFGPGTRLTVL.

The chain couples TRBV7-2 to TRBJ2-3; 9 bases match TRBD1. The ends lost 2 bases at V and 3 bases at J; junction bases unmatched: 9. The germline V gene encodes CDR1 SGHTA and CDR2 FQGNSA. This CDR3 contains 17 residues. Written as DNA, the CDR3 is TGTGCCAGCAGCTTATGGGGGACAGGGATCGGTACAGATACGCAGTATTTT. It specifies CASSLWGTGIGTDTQYF.

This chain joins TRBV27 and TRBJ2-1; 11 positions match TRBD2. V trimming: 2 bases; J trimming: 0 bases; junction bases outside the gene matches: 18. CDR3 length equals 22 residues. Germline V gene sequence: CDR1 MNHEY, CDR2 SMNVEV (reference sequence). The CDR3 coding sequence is TGTGCCAGCAGTTTAGAGCGGTTAAGGGGGTCTAGCGGGAGGAGCTCCTACAATGAGCAGTTCTTC. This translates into CASSLERLRGSSGRSSYNEQFF.

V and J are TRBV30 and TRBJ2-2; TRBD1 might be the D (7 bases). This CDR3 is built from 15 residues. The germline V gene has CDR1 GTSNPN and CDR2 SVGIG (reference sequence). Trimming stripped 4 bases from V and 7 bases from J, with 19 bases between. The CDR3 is CAWTGQAGSIGELFF. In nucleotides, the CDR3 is TGTGCCTGGACCGGACAGGCGGGGAGCATCGGGGAGCTGTTTTTT.

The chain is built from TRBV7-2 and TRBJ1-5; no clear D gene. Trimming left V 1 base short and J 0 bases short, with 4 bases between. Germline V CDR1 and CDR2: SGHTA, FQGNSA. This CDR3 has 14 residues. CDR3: CASSLVVSNQPQHF. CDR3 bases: TGTGCCAGCAGCTTAGTCGTTAGCAATCAGCCCCAGCATTTT.

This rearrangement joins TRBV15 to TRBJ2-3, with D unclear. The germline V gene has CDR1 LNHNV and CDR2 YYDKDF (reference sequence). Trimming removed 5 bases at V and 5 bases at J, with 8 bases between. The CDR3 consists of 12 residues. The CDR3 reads CATSRRVDTQYF. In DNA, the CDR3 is TGTGCCACCAGCCGTCGGGTAGATACGCAGTATTTT.

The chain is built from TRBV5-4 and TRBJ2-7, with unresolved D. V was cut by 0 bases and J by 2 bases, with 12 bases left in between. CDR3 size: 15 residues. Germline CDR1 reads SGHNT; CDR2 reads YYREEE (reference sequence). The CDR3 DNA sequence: TGTGCCAGCAGCTTGGTCCCTAGTATGGCCTACGAGCAGTACTTC. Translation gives CASSLVPSMAYEQYF. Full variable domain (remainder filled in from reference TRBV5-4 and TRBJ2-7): ETGVTQSPTHLIKTRGQQVTLRCSSQSGHNTVSWYQQALGQGPQFIFQYYREEENGRGNFPPRFSGLQFPNYSSELNVNALELDDSALYLCASSLVPSMAYEQYFGPGTRLTVT.

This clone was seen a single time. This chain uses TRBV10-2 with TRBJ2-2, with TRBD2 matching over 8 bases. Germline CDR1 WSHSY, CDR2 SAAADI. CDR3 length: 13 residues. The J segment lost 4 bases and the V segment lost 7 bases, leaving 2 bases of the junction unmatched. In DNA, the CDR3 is TGCGCCAGCAAGCGGGAGAGCACCGGGGAGCTGTTTTTT. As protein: CASKRESTGELFF.

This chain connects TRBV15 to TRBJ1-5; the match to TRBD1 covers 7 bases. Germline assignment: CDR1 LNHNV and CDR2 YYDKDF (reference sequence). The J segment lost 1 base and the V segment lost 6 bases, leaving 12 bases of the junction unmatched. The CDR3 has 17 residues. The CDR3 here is CATSSTHRGWSNQPQHF. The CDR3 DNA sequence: TGTGCCACCAGTTCAACGCACAGGGGCTGGAGCAATCAGCCCCAGCATTTT.

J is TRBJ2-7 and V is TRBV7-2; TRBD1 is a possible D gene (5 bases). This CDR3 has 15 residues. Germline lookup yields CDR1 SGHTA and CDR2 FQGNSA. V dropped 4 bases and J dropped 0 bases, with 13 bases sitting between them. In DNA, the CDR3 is TGTGCCAGCAGCTCCGCTAGGGGAAGCTCCTACGAGCAGTACTTC. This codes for CASSSARGSSYEQYF.